This TCR beta chain was observed in a study of CD8+ T cells in alopecia areata. The wider study: Each of the treated patients was given oral tofacitinib, 5 to 10 mg twice daily, for moderate-to-severe alopecia areata. Treatment with tofacitinib (6 to 18 months) was followed by 6 months off drug.

A note on this clone: What it binds is not known.

Germline V lookup: CDR1 GTSNPN, CDR2 SVGIG (reference sequence). The CDR3 is made up of 12 amino acids. V was clipped by 0 bases and J by 8 bases, with 10 bases between them. The study, taken as a whole, reports: Sequences from scalp samples also cover resident alphabeta T cells of normal skin.

As part of sample collection, lesional scalp punch biopsies and peripheral blood were taken from alopecia areata patients. RNA, once extracted, was reverse transcribed into cDNA for use as the sequencing template. TCRdb's copy holds only in-frame clones and misses some; the assay was immunoSEQ multiplex PCR. The data hold roughly 200,000 clones, with around 63% observed a single time. V and J are TRBV30 and TRBJ1-2; the D is unclear. This receptor was obtained from a human donor with alopecia areata. This sample comprised CD4+ T cells sorted from blood, obtained at week 0. Here the CDR3 reads CAWSVERNGYTF. CDR3 coding DNA: TGTGCCTGGAGTGTCGAAAGGAACGGCTACACCTTC.